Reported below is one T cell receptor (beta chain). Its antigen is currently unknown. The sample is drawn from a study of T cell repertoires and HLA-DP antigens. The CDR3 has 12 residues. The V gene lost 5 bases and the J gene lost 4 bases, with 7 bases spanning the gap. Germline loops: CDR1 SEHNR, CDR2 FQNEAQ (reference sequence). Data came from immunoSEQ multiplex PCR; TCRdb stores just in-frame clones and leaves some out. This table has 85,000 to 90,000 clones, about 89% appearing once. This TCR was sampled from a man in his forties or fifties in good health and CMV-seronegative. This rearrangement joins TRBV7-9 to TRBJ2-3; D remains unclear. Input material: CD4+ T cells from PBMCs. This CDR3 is CASSVLADTQYF. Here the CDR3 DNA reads TGTGCCAGCAGCGTTCTAGCAGATACGCAGTATTTT. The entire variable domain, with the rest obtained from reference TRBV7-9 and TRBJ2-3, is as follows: DTGVSQNPRHKITKRGQNVTFRCDPISEHNRLYWYRQTLGQGPEFLTYFQNEAQLEKSRLLSDRFSAERPKGSFSTLEIQRTEQGDSAMYLCASSVLADTQYFGPGTRLTVL.